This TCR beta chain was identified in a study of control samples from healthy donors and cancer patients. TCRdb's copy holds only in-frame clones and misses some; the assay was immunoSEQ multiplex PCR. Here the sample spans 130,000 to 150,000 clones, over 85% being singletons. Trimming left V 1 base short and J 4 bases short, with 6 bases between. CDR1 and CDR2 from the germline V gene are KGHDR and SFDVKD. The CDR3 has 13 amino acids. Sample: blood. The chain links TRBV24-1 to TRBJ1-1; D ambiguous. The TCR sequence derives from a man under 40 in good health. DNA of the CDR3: TGTGCCACCAGTGATTTCTCGGGCACTGAAGCTTTCTTT. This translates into CATSDFSGTEAFF.